These 27 T cell receptor beta chains were all obtained from the same sample, sequenced in a study of CD8 T cells in ankylosing spondylitis. TCRdb passed the 5' RACE reads through MiXCR, listing each CDR3 protein once. The table shows a few hundred thousand distinct CDR3 sequences, with 9.5% to 12% occurring only once. Sequencing was carried out using blood, either unsorted or a sorted T cell fraction (not recorded which). Receptors originate from a male donor with ankylosing spondylitis or in good health (not recorded which).

J is TRBJ2-2 and V is TRBV29-1; D tentatively reads TRBD1 or TRBD2 (5 bases each). This CDR3 is built from 13 residues. The V end lost 7 bases, the J end lost 3 bases, and 12 bases lay between the germline ends. CDR1 is SQVTM and CDR2 is ANQGSEA in the germline V gene. The CDR3 reads CSAEGRDTGELFF. CDR3 in DNA: TGCAGCGCAGAGGGGCGGGACACCGGGGAGCTGTTTTTT.

The chain has TRBV19 and TRBJ2-1, with 10 bases identical to TRBD1. V shed 5 bases and J 5 bases; nucleotides not matched to a gene: 9. The CDR3 loop spans 16 amino acids. Germline assignment: CDR1 LNHDA and CDR2 SQIVND (reference sequence). CDR3 DNA sequence: TGTGCCAGTAGTTCATACGACAGGGGGCCTGACAATGAGCAGTTCTTC. This codes for CASSSYDRGPDNEQFF.

The chain combines TRBV28 with TRBJ2-7; 14 positions agree with TRBD2. This CDR3 contains 15 residues. J gave up 5 bases and V 5 bases, and 5 bases lay outside the gene matches. Germline lookup yields CDR1 MDHEN and CDR2 SYDVKM. The chain's CDR3 is CASSLGLAGEDEQYF. CDR3 bases: TGTGCCAGCAGTCTGGGACTAGCGGGAGAAGACGAGCAGTACTTC.

The table lists this clonotype with many counts. The chain employs TRBV20-1 and TRBJ2-1; D gene uncertain. V lost 8 bases, J lost 7 bases, and 18 bases lay in between. This CDR3 comprises 13 residues. Germline V gives CDR1 DFQATT, CDR2 SNEGSKA (reference sequence). The CDR3: CSPSPVVGNEQFF. In nucleotides, the CDR3 is TGCAGTCCTTCTCCAGTGGTGGGGAATGAGCAGTTCTTC.

The rearrangement joins TRBV4-2 to TRBJ2-7; a weak D match, TRBD2 (5 bases). CDR3 length: 14 amino acids. Germline V gives CDR1 LGHNA, CDR2 YNFKEQ. V was clipped by 4 bases and J by 1 base, with 11 bases between them. CDR3 DNA: TGTGCCAGCAGCCCATCTCGAGGGTCCTACGAGCAGTACTTC. Translated, it gives CASSPSRGSYEQYF.

Many counts were recorded for this clonotype. This chain uses TRBV15 with TRBJ2-7; 9 bases are a match to TRBD1. Germline CDR1 LNHNV, CDR2 YYDKDF (reference sequence). The CDR3 runs 15 residues. J gave up 6 bases and V 2 bases, and 8 bases lay outside the gene matches. The CDR3 sequence is CATSRSGQGPLEQYF. DNA of the CDR3: TGTGCCACCAGCAGATCCGGACAGGGGCCGCTCGAGCAGTACTTC. The full variable domain, with the rest looked up from reference TRBV15 and TRBJ2-7, is DAMVIQNPRYQVTQFGKPVTLSCSQTLNHNVMYWYQQKSSQAPKLLFHYYDKDFNNEADTPDNFQSRRPNTSFCFLDIRSPGLGDTAMYLCATSRSGQGPLEQYFGPGTRLTVT.

This clonotype was counted many times. The rearrangement joins TRBV6-5 to TRBJ2-7, with D possibly matching TRBD2 (5 bases). V lost 0 bases, J lost 4 bases, and 13 bases lay in between. This CDR3 contains 15 residues. Per the germline V gene, CDR1 is MNHEY and CDR2 is SVGAGI. In DNA form, the CDR3 reads TGTGCCAGCAGTTACTCATTGGAGGATTCGTACGAGCAGTACTTC. Amino acids: CASSYSLEDSYEQYF.

This clonotype came up many times. This chain links TRBV24-1 with TRBJ2-2; a weak D match, TRBD2 (5 bases). CDR1 is KGHDR and CDR2 is SFDVKD in the germline V gene. The length of the CDR3 is 14 residues. Trimming removed 6 bases at V and 4 bases at J, with 11 bases between. The CDR3 DNA sequence: TGTGCCACCAGTTCGGGGATGGTCACCGGGGAGCTGTTTTTT. Translated, it gives CATSSGMVTGELFF.

In its sample, this clonotype was seen many times. The chain is built from TRBV5-1 and TRBJ2-2; D not certain. CDR3 length equals 14 residues. Trimming took off 0 bases at V and 5 bases at J, with 8 bases between the two ends. Germline lookup yields CDR1 SGHRS and CDR2 YFSETQ. The CDR3 protein is CASSLGQPTGELFF. As DNA, the CDR3 is TGCGCCAGCAGCTTGGGGCAGCCGACCGGGGAGCTGTTTTTT.

In this sample, this clonotype turned up many times. The V and J genes are TRBV6-4 and TRBJ1-5; D perhaps matches TRBD1 (5 bases). The CDR3 has 14 amino acids. Germline-derived CDR1 and CDR2 are MRHNA and SNTAGT. V was shortened by 0 bases and J by 2 bases, with 5 bases between the two germline ends. CDR3 DNA: TGTGCCAGCAGTGACTCAGGGGGCAATCAGCCCCAGCATTTT. This gives the protein CASSDSGGNQPQHF.

This clonotype was seen ten or more times. The chain joins TRBV5-6 to TRBJ2-1, with no clear D. CDR1 and CDR2 from the germline V gene are SGHDT and YYEEEE. This CDR3 is 15 amino acids long. The V end lost 0 bases, the J end lost 0 bases, and 7 bases lay between the germline ends. The CDR3 DNA is TGTGCCAGCAGCTTGGCCCAGCGCTCCTACAATGAGCAGTTCTTC. Translated: CASSLAQRSYNEQFF.

This clonotype was seen many times. The chain has TRBV6-1 and TRBJ2-7, with D unresolved. The CDR3 is 13 residues long. V was pared by 6 bases and J by 3 bases, with 12 bases between. The germline V gene has CDR1 MNHNS and CDR2 SASEGT. DNA of the CDR3: TGTGCCAGCAGCCGGACCCAATACTACGAGCAGTACTTC. Translation: CASSRTQYYEQYF.

There are many counts of this clonotype. The chain has TRBV6-1 and TRBJ1-3; 7 bases line up with TRBD1. CDR3 length: 15 amino acids. Germline V CDR1 and CDR2: MNHNS, SASEGT. Trimming removed 1 base from V and 5 bases from J; junction bases left unmatched: 5. As DNA, the CDR3 is TGTGCCAGCAGTGAAGAGGTAGGGGGCCGAAACACCATATATTTT. Its translation: CASSEEVGGRNTIYF.

As concerns this clonotype: The junction differs from germline at one of its ends, possibly a read error. The CDR3 sequence: CATSHLFSGRSTGELFF. The CDR3 region has the DNA TGTGCCACCAGCCACTTATTTAGCGGGAGAAGCACCGGGGAGCTGTTTTTT. This sequence joins TRBV3-1 and TRBJ2-2; 9 bases map to TRBD2. In germline, CDR1 is LGHDT, CDR2 YNNKEL (reference sequence). The CDR3 has 17 residues.

This clonotype was found many times. The chain combines TRBV5-1 with TRBJ2-3; 9 nucleotides agree with TRBD2. This CDR3 region has 17 residues. Germline CDR1 is SGHRS and CDR2 is YFSETQ. The V and J ends lost 5 bases and 2 bases, in that order; junction bases with no gene match: 12. In nucleotides, the CDR3 is TGCGCCAGCAGTGAGCGGGGGGCCCAACCTTACACAGATACGCAGTATTTT. The encoded protein is CASSERGAQPYTDTQYF.

This clonotype was seen ten or more times. The chain links TRBV12-3 or TRBV12-4 to TRBJ1-5; the D is unclear. This CDR3 comprises 14 residues. Trimming cost V 6 bases and J 0 bases, with 9 bases left between them. As DNA, the CDR3 is TGTGCCAGCAGCGGACGGTATAGCAATCAGCCCCAGCATTTT. Translated, it gives CASSGRYSNQPQHF.

This clonotype was observed many times. This rearrangement joins TRBV6-4 to TRBJ2-3, with no clear D. V lost 3 bases to trimming and J lost 8 bases, with 12 bases between them. The CDR3 contains 13 residues. CDR1 and CDR2 (germline): MRHNA, SNTAGT. The CDR3, as DNA: TGTGCCAGCAGTGATTCAGACCGCGGTACGCAGTATTTT. Translating it yields CASSDSDRGTQYF.

This clonotype has at least ten counts. As DNA, the CDR3 is TGCGCCAGCAGCTTGGTAGCTACCTCCTACGAGCAGTACTTC. It translates to CASSLVATSYEQYF. The chain combines TRBV5-1 with TRBJ2-7, with no clear D. The germline gives CDR1 SGHRS, CDR2 YFSETQ. The CDR3 covers 14 residues. V was shortened by 0 bases and J by 0 bases, with 7 bases between the two germline ends.

There are many counts of this clonotype. V and J are TRBV20-1 and TRBJ2-5; 8 bases match TRBD1. CDR1 is DFQATT, CDR2 SNEGSKA, per germline (reference sequence). The CDR3 totals 14 residues. V lost 3 bases and J lost 5; bases outside the gene matches: 8. The CDR3 region is CSARSQGGRETQYF. CDR3 nucleotide sequence: TGCAGTGCTAGGTCACAGGGGGGTCGGGAGACCCAGTACTTC.

This clonotype has at least ten counts. This chain joins TRBV9 and TRBJ2-3; 7 bases align to TRBD2. V lost 0 bases to trimming and J lost 2 bases; unmatched junction nucleotides: 3. Germline CDR1 SGDLS, CDR2 YYNGEE. The CDR3 contains 15 residues. In DNA form, the CDR3 reads TGTGCCAGCAGCGTAGTTGGGGGGGTCACAGATACGCAGTATTTT. Amino acid sequence: CASSVVGGVTDTQYF. Looking up the rest from reference TRBV9 and TRBJ2-3 gives the full variable domain: DSGVTQTPKHLITATGQRVTLRCSPRSGDLSVYWYQQSLDQGLQFLIQYYNGEERAKGNILERFSAQQFPDLHSELNLSSLELGDSALYFCASSVVGGVTDTQYFGPGTRLTVL.

There are many counts of this clonotype. V and J are TRBV12-3 or TRBV12-4 and TRBJ2-3; the D is unclear. Trimming took 5 bases from V and 9 from J, leaving 12 bases between them. The CDR3 runs 12 residues. The CDR3 bases are TGTGCCAGCAGTCAAGAGATCTTGACGCAGTATTTT. Translating it yields CASSQEILTQYF.

This clonotype was counted at least ten times. The chain carries TRBV6-5 and TRBJ2-5, with 11 bases identical to TRBD2. Looked up from germline, CDR1 is MNHEY and CDR2 is SVGAGI. J was trimmed by 2 bases and V by 4 bases; bases with no gene match: 3. The CDR3 spans 15 residues. The chain's CDR3 is CASSLTSGVQETQYF. CDR3 DNA sequence: TGTGCCAGCAGTTTGACTAGCGGGGTTCAAGAGACCCAGTACTTC.

This chain links TRBV2 with TRBJ1-6; D perhaps matches TRBD1 (6 bases). V was pared by 5 bases and J by 9 bases, with 14 bases between. In germline, CDR1 is SNHLY, CDR2 FYNNEI. The CDR3 covers 14 residues. CDR3 in DNA: TGTGCCAGCAGTCCTGACAGGTCGATTTCACCCCTCCACTTT. This gives the protein CASSPDRSISPLHF.

V and J are TRBV18 and TRBJ1-1, with unresolved D. This CDR3 has 14 amino acids. Trimming cost V 6 bases and J 2 bases, with 13 bases left between them. Germline CDR1 and CDR2: KGHSH and LQKENI. The CDR3 sequence: CASSPVRTNTEAFF. In DNA, the CDR3 is TGTGCCAGCTCTCCAGTACGGACCAACACTGAAGCTTTCTTT.

This clonotype was counted at least ten times. J is TRBJ1-2 and V is TRBV3-1; possible D gene TRBD1, 5 bases. V was shortened by 3 bases and J by 4 bases, with 21 bases between the two germline ends. The CDR3 contains 17 residues. CDR1 is LGHDT, CDR2 YNNKEL, per germline (reference sequence). This CDR3 is CASSHGRLRNGAYGYTF. CDR3 DNA: TGTGCCAGCAGCCACGGAAGGTTACGGAACGGGGCCTATGGCTACACCTTC.

This clonotype has a handful of counts. The chain combines TRBV7-9 with TRBJ2-3; D is unresolved. Looked up from germline, CDR1 is SEHNR and CDR2 is FQNEAQ (reference sequence). The CDR3 totals 15 residues. The V end lost 5 bases, the J end lost 0 bases, and 12 bases lay between the germline ends. Here the CDR3 reads CASSPRTSSTDTQYF. CDR3 DNA sequence: TGTGCCAGCAGCCCGCGGACCAGTAGCACAGATACGCAGTATTTT.

This rearrangement joins TRBV29-1 to TRBJ2-7; tentative D call: TRBD1 (7 bases). Germline CDR1 reads SQVTM; CDR2 reads ANQGSEA. The CDR3 spans 11 residues. Trimming cost V 4 bases and J 6 bases, with 10 bases left between them. CDR3 coding DNA: TGCAGCGTTGGGAGGGGGCCCGAGCAGTACTTC. This codes for CSVGRGPEQYF.